The rows below give T cell receptor beta chains drawn from one sample of a study of cytomegalovirus exposure and HLA in healthy donors. Clones were sequenced by immunoSEQ multiplex PCR, and TCRdb holds only the in-frame ones, with some missing. The repertoire holds 95,000 to 100,000 clones, roughly 74% seen once, with 1.9% in the top ten. The sample consisted of PBMCs. These receptor sequences come from a woman aged 40 to 55 in good health and CMV-seronegative. CDR3s include the opening cysteine and the closing phenylalanine or tryptophan. A D gene is named only where the DNA matches it firmly. The size entry is marked missing in some rows and otherwise reads once, few, many or a size class.

CDR3 DNA: TGTGCCAGAGACAGGGTGAACACTGAAGCTTTCTTT
CDR3 protein: CARDRVNTEAFF
V gene: TRBV21-1
D gene: -
J gene: TRBJ1-1
CDR3 length: 12
clone size: once

CDR3 DNA: TGTTCCAGCAGCTCTAGGGACAGCCGTAATTCACCCCTCCACTTT
CDR3 protein: CSSSSRDSRNSPLHF
V gene: TRBV7-9
D gene: TRBD1
J gene: TRBJ1-6
CDR3 length: 15
clone size: -

CDR3 DNA: TGTGCCAGCAGCGTAGGTCTGTCGTTTGGGCAGGACACCGGGGAGCTGTTTTTT
CDR3 protein: CASSVGLSFGQDTGELFF
V gene: TRBV9
D gene: -
J gene: TRBJ2-2
CDR3 length: 18
clone size: -

CDR3 DNA: TGTGCCAGCAGCCCCAGTGCCTCCAACTATGGCTACACCTTC
CDR3 protein: CASSPSASNYGYTF
V gene: TRBV7-6
D gene: -
J gene: TRBJ1-2
CDR3 length: 14
clone size: -

CDR3 DNA: TGCGCCAGCAGTGAGTCTACTGCGGGAGGATCAGATACGCAGTATTTT
CDR3 protein: CASSESTAGGSDTQYF
V gene: TRBV10-1
D gene: TRBD2
J gene: TRBJ2-3
CDR3 length: 16
clone size: -

CDR3 DNA: TGTGCCAGCAGCAAAGTCCAGGGGGCTAACTATGGCTACACCTTC
CDR3 protein: CASSKVQGANYGYTF
V gene: TRBV21-1
D gene: -
J gene: TRBJ1-2
CDR3 length: 15
clone size: -

CDR3 DNA: TGTGCCAGCAGCTCAAGACAGGGGACGGGTGAGCAGTACTTC
CDR3 protein: CASSSRQGTGEQYF
V gene: TRBV7-9
D gene: TRBD1
J gene: TRBJ2-5
CDR3 length: 14
clone size: -

CDR3 DNA: TGTGCCAGTAGTTTGGGAGGAAACAATCAGCCCCAGCATTTT
CDR3 protein: CASSLGGNNQPQHF
V gene: TRBV19
D gene: -
J gene: TRBJ1-5
CDR3 length: 14
clone size: -

CDR3 DNA: TGTGCCAGCAGTTACTCAATAGCGGGAGGGTACGAGCAGTACTTC
CDR3 protein: CASSYSIAGGYEQYF
V gene: TRBV6-5
D gene: TRBD2
J gene: TRBJ2-7
CDR3 length: 15
clone size: few

CDR3 DNA: TGTGCCAGCAGCTTGGGACTAGCGGGGGGTCAAGAGACCCAGTACTTC
CDR3 protein: CASSLGLAGGQETQYF
V gene: TRBV5-5
D gene: TRBD2
J gene: TRBJ2-5
CDR3 length: 16
clone size: -

CDR3 DNA: TGTGCCAGCAGAATATACAGGGGGGACACTGAAGCTTTCTTT
CDR3 protein: CASRIYRGDTEAFF
V gene: TRBV6-1
D gene: TRBD1
J gene: TRBJ1-1
CDR3 length: 14
clone size: few

CDR3 DNA: TGTGCCATCAGTGACAGGGAAGATAGCAATCAGCCCCAGCATTTT
CDR3 protein: CAISDREDSNQPQHF
V gene: TRBV10-3
D gene: -
J gene: TRBJ1-5
CDR3 length: 15
clone size: -

CDR3 DNA: TGTGCCAGTAGTATCAGCGGGAGAGGGGACAATGAGCAGTTCTTC
CDR3 protein: CASSISGRGDNEQFF
V gene: TRBV19
D gene: TRBD2
J gene: TRBJ2-1
CDR3 length: 15
clone size: -

CDR3 DNA: TGTGCCAGCAGCCCAGGACTAGCCTCAGATACGCAGTATTTT
CDR3 protein: CASSPGLASDTQYF
V gene: TRBV7-9
D gene: TRBD2
J gene: TRBJ2-3
CDR3 length: 14
clone size: -

CDR3 DNA: TGCGCCAGCAGCCACTATTCCGGGGGGCGCAGAACTGGGGCCAACGTCCTGACTTTC
CDR3 protein: CASSHYSGGRRTGANVLTF
V gene: TRBV4-3
D gene: -
J gene: TRBJ2-6
CDR3 length: 19
clone size: -

CDR3 DNA: TGTGCCAGCAGCCAAGTATTGGACAGCCGGGGAATTAAATTC
CDR3 protein: CASSQVLDSRGIKF
V gene: TRBV4-2
D gene: -
J gene: TRBJ1-2
CDR3 length: 14
clone size: -

CDR3 DNA: TGTGCCAGTAGTGTCCTACAGGGGGCAGGAGGAAACACCATATATTTT
CDR3 protein: CASSVLQGAGGNTIYF
V gene: TRBV19
D gene: TRBD1
J gene: TRBJ1-3
CDR3 length: 16
clone size: -

CDR3 DNA: TGTGCCAGCAGCTCCTTTCTTGGGGGGGCTGATGAGCAGTACTTC
CDR3 protein: CASSSFLGGADEQYF
V gene: TRBV7-9
D gene: -
J gene: TRBJ2-7
CDR3 length: 15
clone size: -

CDR3 DNA: TGTGCCATCAGTGAGCCGACTAGGGCGGGAGGGCCGAACACCGGGGAGCTGTTTTTT
CDR3 protein: CAISEPTRAGGPNTGELFF
V gene: TRBV10-3
D gene: TRBD2
J gene: TRBJ2-2
CDR3 length: 19
clone size: -

CDR3 DNA: TGTGCCAGCAGTGGCAGGGGAAAGACTGGAAACACCATATATTTT
CDR3 protein: CASSGRGKTGNTIYF
V gene: TRBV6-1
D gene: -
J gene: TRBJ1-3
CDR3 length: 15
clone size: -

CDR3 DNA: TGTGCCTCCTCGGACAGGGGGGAGTGGGAGCAGTACTTC
CDR3 protein: CASSDRGEWEQYF
V gene: TRBV10-3
D gene: TRBD1
J gene: TRBJ2-7
CDR3 length: 13
clone size: -

CDR3 DNA: TGTGCCAGCAGCAACCTGCCCCACTCTTACGAGCAGTACTTC
CDR3 protein: CASSNLPHSYEQYF
V gene: TRBV7-2
D gene: -
J gene: TRBJ2-7
CDR3 length: 14
clone size: -

CDR3 DNA: TGTTCCAGCAGCCCCTCTTGGGACAGGGGGCATAGTGGCTACACCTTC
CDR3 protein: CSSSPSWDRGHSGYTF
V gene: TRBV7-9
D gene: TRBD1
J gene: TRBJ1-2
CDR3 length: 16
clone size: -

CDR3 DNA: TGTGCCACCAGCAGAGACCAGGGGACGAATGAAAAACTGTTTTTT
CDR3 protein: CATSRDQGTNEKLFF
V gene: TRBV15
D gene: -
J gene: TRBJ1-4
CDR3 length: 15
clone size: -

CDR3 DNA: TGTGCTAGTGGTTTCCACAGGGGGTCGGATGAAAAACTGTTTTTT
CDR3 protein: CASGFHRGSDEKLFF
V gene: TRBV12-5
D gene: TRBD1
J gene: TRBJ1-4
CDR3 length: 15
clone size: -

CDR3 DNA: TGTGCCAGCAGCTTATGGCTCTCTGGGGCCGCGACCGGGGAGCTGTTTTTT
CDR3 protein: CASSLWLSGAATGELFF
V gene: TRBV7-2
D gene: -
J gene: TRBJ2-2
CDR3 length: 17
clone size: -

CDR3 DNA: TGTGCCAGCAGTCCTAGCTCAGGAGGGGCTGAAAAACTGTTTTTT
CDR3 protein: CASSPSSGGAEKLFF
V gene: TRBV27
D gene: -
J gene: TRBJ1-4
CDR3 length: 15
clone size: -

CDR3 DNA: TGTGCCAGCAGCTTAGCTTGGGGACAGGGGACCGGGGAGCTGTTTTTT
CDR3 protein: CASSLAWGQGTGELFF
V gene: TRBV7-9
D gene: TRBD1
J gene: TRBJ2-2
CDR3 length: 16
clone size: -

CDR3 DNA: TGTGCCAGCAGTGAAGCAGTTGCGGGACGTAAAGAGACCCAGTACTTC
CDR3 protein: CASSEAVAGRKETQYF
V gene: TRBV6-1
D gene: -
J gene: TRBJ2-5
CDR3 length: 16
clone size: -

CDR3 DNA: TGTGCCAGCAGGCTGGACAGGGGGAGAGATACGCAGTATTTT
CDR3 protein: CASRLDRGRDTQYF
V gene: TRBV7-2
D gene: TRBD1
J gene: TRBJ2-3
CDR3 length: 14
clone size: -

CDR3 DNA: TGTGCCAGCAGCCGCACTCTGAGCTCTGGAAACACCATATATTTT
CDR3 protein: CASSRTLSSGNTIYF
V gene: TRBV6-5
D gene: -
J gene: TRBJ1-3
CDR3 length: 15
clone size: -

CDR3 DNA: TGTGCCTGGAAGAACATCGACAGGTTCTCTGGGGCCAACGTCCTGACTTTC
CDR3 protein: CAWKNIDRFSGANVLTF
V gene: TRBV30
D gene: -
J gene: TRBJ2-6
CDR3 length: 17
clone size: -

CDR3 DNA: TGTGCCAGCAGTGAAGTATCGGAGGATCAACAGGGTGGCGTTGGCTACACCTTC
CDR3 protein: CASSEVSEDQQGGVGYTF
V gene: TRBV2
D gene: -
J gene: TRBJ1-2
CDR3 length: 18
clone size: once

CDR3 DNA: TGTGCCAGCAGTCCTAGCGGGAGGGCCCATGAGCAGTTCTTC
CDR3 protein: CASSPSGRAHEQFF
V gene: TRBV6-1
D gene: TRBD2
J gene: TRBJ2-1
CDR3 length: 14
clone size: -

CDR3 DNA: TGTGCCAGCAGTGAGACAGGGGGCAACATTCAGTACTTC
CDR3 protein: CASSETGGNIQYF
V gene: TRBV2
D gene: TRBD1
J gene: TRBJ2-4
CDR3 length: 13
clone size: once

CDR3 DNA: TGTGCCAGCAGCCGGACAGGGTCCAATTCACCCCTCCACTTT
CDR3 protein: CASSRTGSNSPLHF
V gene: TRBV7-9
D gene: TRBD1
J gene: TRBJ1-6
CDR3 length: 14
clone size: -

CDR3 DNA: TGCAGTGCACTTAGCACAGATACGCAGTATTTT
CDR3 protein: CSALSTDTQYF
V gene: TRBV20-1
D gene: -
J gene: TRBJ2-3
CDR3 length: 11
clone size: -

CDR3 DNA: TGCGCCAGCAGCTTGGGGGGACAGGGGATATTCCACGAGCAGTACTTC
CDR3 protein: CASSLGGQGIFHEQYF
V gene: TRBV5-1
D gene: TRBD1
J gene: TRBJ2-7
CDR3 length: 16
clone size: once

CDR3 DNA: TGTGCCAGCAGCCGAACAGGACCGAGCAATCAGCCCCAGCATTTT
CDR3 protein: CASSRTGPSNQPQHF
V gene: TRBV6-1
D gene: -
J gene: TRBJ1-5
CDR3 length: 15
clone size: -

CDR3 DNA: TGTGCCAGCAGCTTAGCCGGGAGGGCCGATGAGCAGTTCTTC
CDR3 protein: CASSLAGRADEQFF
V gene: TRBV7-3
D gene: TRBD2
J gene: TRBJ2-1
CDR3 length: 14
clone size: -

CDR3 DNA: TGTGCCATCAATGGCAGGGAAGGATACGAGCAGTACTTC
CDR3 protein: CAINGREGYEQYF
V gene: TRBV10-3
D gene: -
J gene: TRBJ2-7
CDR3 length: 13
clone size: -

CDR3 DNA: TGTGCCAGCAGCGTAGGGCTAGCGGGAGGGCCAGACCTCTACGAGCAGTACTTC
CDR3 protein: CASSVGLAGGPDLYEQYF
V gene: TRBV9
D gene: TRBD2
J gene: TRBJ2-7
CDR3 length: 18
clone size: -

CDR3 DNA: TGTGCCATCGCGAGGACAGTCTCTAGCACAGATACGCAGTATTTT
CDR3 protein: CAIARTVSSTDTQYF
V gene: TRBV10-3
D gene: -
J gene: TRBJ2-3
CDR3 length: 15
clone size: few

CDR3 DNA: TGTGCCAGCAGCTTTGGGACTAGCGGGGGCACAGATACGCAGTATTTT
CDR3 protein: CASSFGTSGGTDTQYF
V gene: TRBV7-2
D gene: TRBD2
J gene: TRBJ2-3
CDR3 length: 16
clone size: once

CDR3 DNA: TGTGCCAGTAGTATCAAGATAGGCCCCTCTTTTAGCGGGAGCCCAGATACGCAGTATTTT
CDR3 protein: CASSIKIGPSFSGSPDTQYF
V gene: TRBV19
D gene: TRBD2
J gene: TRBJ2-3
CDR3 length: 20
clone size: few

CDR3 DNA: TGTGCCAGCAGGGAGGTGAAAGAGACCCAGTACTTC
CDR3 protein: CASREVKETQYF
V gene: TRBV27
D gene: -
J gene: TRBJ2-5
CDR3 length: 12
clone size: -

CDR3 DNA: TGTGCCAGTAGTATAGGTTCAGGGGTTGAGCAGTACTTC
CDR3 protein: CASSIGSGVEQYF
V gene: TRBV19
D gene: -
J gene: TRBJ2-7
CDR3 length: 13
clone size: -

CDR3 DNA: TGTGCCTGGAGTGTACTTGCGACCGGGGAGCTGTTTTTT
CDR3 protein: CAWSVLATGELFF
V gene: TRBV30
D gene: -
J gene: TRBJ2-2
CDR3 length: 13
clone size: -

CDR3 DNA: TGTGCCAGTAGTCTCTCGGAGGGAACTGAAGCTTTCTTT
CDR3 protein: CASSLSEGTEAFF
V gene: TRBV19
D gene: -
J gene: TRBJ1-1
CDR3 length: 13
clone size: -

CDR3 DNA: TGTGCCAGCAGTCCTGAGAACTATGGCTACACCTTC
CDR3 protein: CASSPENYGYTF
V gene: TRBV7-2
D gene: -
J gene: TRBJ1-2
CDR3 length: 12
clone size: -

CDR3 DNA: TGTGCCAGTAGTATCAGGACAGGGGGTGTTTTCTATGGCTACACCTTC
CDR3 protein: CASSIRTGGVFYGYTF
V gene: TRBV19
D gene: TRBD1
J gene: TRBJ1-2
CDR3 length: 16
clone size: -

CDR3 DNA: TGCGCCAGCAGCTTGGCAACAGGGGGTCTCTACAATGAGCAGTTCTTC
CDR3 protein: CASSLATGGLYNEQFF
V gene: TRBV5-1
D gene: TRBD1
J gene: TRBJ2-1
CDR3 length: 16
clone size: once

CDR3 DNA: TGTGCCAGCAGCGAAACTCCACAGGGCGCATCGGGGCAGTACTTC
CDR3 protein: CASSETPQGASGQYF
V gene: TRBV28
D gene: -
J gene: TRBJ2-7
CDR3 length: 15
clone size: few